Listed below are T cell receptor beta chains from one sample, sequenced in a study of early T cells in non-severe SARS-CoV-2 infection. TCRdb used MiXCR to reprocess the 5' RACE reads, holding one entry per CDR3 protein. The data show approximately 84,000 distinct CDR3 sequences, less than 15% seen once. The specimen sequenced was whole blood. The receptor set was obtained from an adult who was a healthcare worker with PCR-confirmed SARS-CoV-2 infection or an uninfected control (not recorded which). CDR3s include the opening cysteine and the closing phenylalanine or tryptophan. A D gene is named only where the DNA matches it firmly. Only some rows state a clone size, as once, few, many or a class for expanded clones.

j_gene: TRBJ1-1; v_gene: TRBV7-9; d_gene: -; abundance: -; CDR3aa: CASSSEGTEAFF; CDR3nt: TGTGCCAGCAGCTCAGAGGGAACTGAAGCTTTCTTT
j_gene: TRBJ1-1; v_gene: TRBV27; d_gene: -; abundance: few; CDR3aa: CASSPQVWTEAFF; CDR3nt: TGTGCCAGCAGTCCGCAAGTGTGGACTGAAGCTTTCTTT
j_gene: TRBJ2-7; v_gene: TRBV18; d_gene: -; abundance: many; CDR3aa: CASCTGSSYEQYF; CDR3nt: TGTGCCAGCTGTACAGGGAGCTCCTACGAGCAGTACTTC
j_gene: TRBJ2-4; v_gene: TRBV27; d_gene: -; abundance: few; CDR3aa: CASSLYPGDIQYF; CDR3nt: TGTGCCAGCAGTTTATACCCGGGGGACATTCAGTACTTC
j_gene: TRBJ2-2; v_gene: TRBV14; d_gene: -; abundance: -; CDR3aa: CASRQAGRGRGTGELFF; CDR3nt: TGTGCCAGCAGACAAGCCGGGCGGGGACGAGGCACCGGGGAGCTGTTTTTT
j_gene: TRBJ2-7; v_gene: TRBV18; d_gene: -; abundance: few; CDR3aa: CASSPQVQHYEQYF; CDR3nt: TGTGCCAGCTCACCACAGGTCCAGCACTACGAGCAGTACTTC
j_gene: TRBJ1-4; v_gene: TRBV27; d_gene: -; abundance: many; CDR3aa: CASSPTARGATNEKLFF; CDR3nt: TGTGCCAGCAGTCCGACCGCACGGGGGGCAACTAATGAAAAACTGTTTTTT
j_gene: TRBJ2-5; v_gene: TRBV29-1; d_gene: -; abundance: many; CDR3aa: CSVFKGETQYF; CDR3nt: TGCAGCGTTTTTAAGGGGGAGACCCAGTACTTC
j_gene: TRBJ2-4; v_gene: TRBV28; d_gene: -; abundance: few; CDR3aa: CASSPQPERQYF; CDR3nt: TGTGCCAGCAGTCCTCAACCAGAGAGACAGTACTTC
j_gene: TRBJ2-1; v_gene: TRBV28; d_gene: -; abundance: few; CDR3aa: CASSFLAEQFF; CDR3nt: TGTGCCAGCAGTTTTCTTGCCGAGCAGTTCTTC
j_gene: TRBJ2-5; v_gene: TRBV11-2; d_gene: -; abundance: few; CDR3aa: CASSAQETQYF; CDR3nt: TGTGCCAGCAGCGCCCAAGAGACCCAGTACTTC
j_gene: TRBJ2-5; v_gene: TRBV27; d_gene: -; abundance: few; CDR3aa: CASSWDRDSETQYF; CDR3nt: TGTGCCAGCAGTTGGGACCGGGACTCAGAGACCCAGTACTTC
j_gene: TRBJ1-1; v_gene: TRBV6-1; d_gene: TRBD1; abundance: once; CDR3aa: CASSERQGANTEAFF; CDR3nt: TGTGCCAGCAGTGAAAGGCAGGGGGCAAACACTGAAGCTTTCTTT